This TCR beta chain was identified in a study of cytomegalovirus exposure and HLA in healthy donors. Study-wide results and limits: CMV serostatus was the only immune exposure information that was available. Cytomegalovirus status was reportedly diagnosed by the classifier with high sensitivity and specificity. Later analysis suggested most CMV-associated TCR beta chains were HLA-restricted.

The CDR3 is 12 amino acids. Deletions cut 8 bases from V and 2 bases from J, with 10 bases between. Germline CDR1 is WSHSY and CDR2 is SAAADI. For this clone: The target antigen is unknown.

The PCR employed 60 Vbeta primers together with 13 Jbeta primers. Clones were sequenced by immunoSEQ multiplex PCR, and TCRdb holds only the in-frame ones, with some missing. The table lists some 150,000 clones, about 83% of them singletons. The sequenced sample consisted of PBMCs. This TCR came from a woman in her twenties or thirties in good health and CMV-seronegative. The chain links TRBV10-2 to TRBJ2-7, with D perhaps matching TRBD2 (5 bases). The CDR3 sequence: CASARAPYEQYF. CDR3 nucleotide sequence: TGCGCCAGCGCGAGGGCTCCCTACGAGCAGTACTTC.